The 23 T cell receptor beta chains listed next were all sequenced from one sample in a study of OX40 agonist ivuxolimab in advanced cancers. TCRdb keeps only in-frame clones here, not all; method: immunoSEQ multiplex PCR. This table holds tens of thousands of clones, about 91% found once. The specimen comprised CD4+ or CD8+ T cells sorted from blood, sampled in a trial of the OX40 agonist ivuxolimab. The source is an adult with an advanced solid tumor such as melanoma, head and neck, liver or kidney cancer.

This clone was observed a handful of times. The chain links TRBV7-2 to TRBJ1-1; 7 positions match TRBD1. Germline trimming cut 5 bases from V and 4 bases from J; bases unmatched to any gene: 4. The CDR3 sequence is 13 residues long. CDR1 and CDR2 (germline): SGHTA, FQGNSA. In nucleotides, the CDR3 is TGTGCCAGCAGCCAGGGGGTGGGCACTGAAGCTTTCTTT. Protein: CASSQGVGTEAFF.

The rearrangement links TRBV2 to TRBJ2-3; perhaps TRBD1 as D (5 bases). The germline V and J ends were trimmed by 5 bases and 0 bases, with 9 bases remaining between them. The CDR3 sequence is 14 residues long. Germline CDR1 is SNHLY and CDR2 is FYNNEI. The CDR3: CASSSQGSTDTQYF. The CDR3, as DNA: TGTGCCAGCAGTTCTCAGGGTAGCACAGATACGCAGTATTTT. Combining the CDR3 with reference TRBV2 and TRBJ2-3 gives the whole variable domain EPEVTQTPSHQVTQMGQEVILRCVPISNHLYFYWYRQILGQKVEFLVSFYNNEISEKSEIFDDQFSVERPDGSNFTLKIRSTKLEDSAMYFCASSSQGSTDTQYFGPGTRLTVL.

The CDR3 spells CASSLVGREETQYF. CDR3 nucleotides: TGCGCCAGCAGCTTGGTTGGCAGAGAAGAGACCCAGTACTTC. The chain combines TRBV5-1 with TRBJ2-5; the D is unclear. Deletions cut 0 bases from V and 3 bases from J, with 9 bases between. Looked up from germline, CDR1 is SGHRS and CDR2 is YFSETQ. This CDR3 contains 14 residues. Full variable domain (rest looked up from reference TRBV5-1 and TRBJ2-5): KAGVTQTPRYLIKTRGQQVTLSCSPISGHRSVSWYQQTPGQGLQFLFEYFSETQRNKGNFPGRFSGRQFSNSRSEMNVSTLELGDSALYLCASSLVGREETQYFGPGTRLLVL.

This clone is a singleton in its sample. The CDR3 here is CASSLAMVRGNDGYTF. The CDR3 nucleotides are TGTGCCAGCAGCTTGGCTATGGTCCGAGGGAACGATGGCTACACCTTC. The rearrangement uses TRBV5-6 and TRBJ1-2; D ambiguous. V dropped 0 bases and J dropped 6 bases, with 18 bases sitting between them. The CDR3 contains 16 residues. Germline V CDR1 and CDR2: SGHDT, YYEEEE.

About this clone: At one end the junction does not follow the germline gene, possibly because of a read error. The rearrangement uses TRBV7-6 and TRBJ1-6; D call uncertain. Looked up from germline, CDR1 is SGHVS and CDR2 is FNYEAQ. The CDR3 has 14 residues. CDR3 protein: CASSKGSSNSPLHF. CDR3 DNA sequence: TGTGCCAGCAGCAAGGGTTCCTCTAATTCACCCCTCCACTTT.

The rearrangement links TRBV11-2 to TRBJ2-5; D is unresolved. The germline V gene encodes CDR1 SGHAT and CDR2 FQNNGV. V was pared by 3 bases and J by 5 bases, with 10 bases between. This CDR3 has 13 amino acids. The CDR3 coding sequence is TGTGCCAGCAGCTTTCCCCCAGTCGAGACCCAGTACTTC. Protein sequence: CASSFPPVETQYF.

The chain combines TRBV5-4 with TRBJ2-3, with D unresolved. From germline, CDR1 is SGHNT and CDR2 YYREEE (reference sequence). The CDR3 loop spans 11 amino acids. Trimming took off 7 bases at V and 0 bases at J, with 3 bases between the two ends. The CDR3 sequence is CASSSTDTQYF. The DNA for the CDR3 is TGTGCCAGCTCGAGCACAGATACGCAGTATTTT.

This CDR3 is CASSVGPHRDTEAFF. CDR3 DNA: TGTGCCAGCAGCGTAGGTCCCCATAGGGACACTGAAGCTTTCTTT. The genes are TRBV9 and TRBJ1-1; D gene unclear. Trimming shortened V by 0 bases and J by 3 bases, and 12 bases separated the two germline ends. The CDR3 spans 15 residues. The V gene's germline CDR1 is SGDLS and CDR2 YYNGEE.

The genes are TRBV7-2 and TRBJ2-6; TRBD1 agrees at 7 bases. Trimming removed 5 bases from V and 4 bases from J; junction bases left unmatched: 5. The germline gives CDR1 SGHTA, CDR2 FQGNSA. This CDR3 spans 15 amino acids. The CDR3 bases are TGTGCCAGCAGCACAGGGACAGCAGGGGCCAACGTCCTGACTTTC. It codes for CASSTGTAGANVLTF.

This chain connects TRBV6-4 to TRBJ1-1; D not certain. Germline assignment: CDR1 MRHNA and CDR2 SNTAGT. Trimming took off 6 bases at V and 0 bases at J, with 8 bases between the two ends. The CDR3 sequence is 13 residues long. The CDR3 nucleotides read TGTGCCAGCAGGGAACAGCTGAACACTGAAGCTTTCTTT. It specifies CASREQLNTEAFF.

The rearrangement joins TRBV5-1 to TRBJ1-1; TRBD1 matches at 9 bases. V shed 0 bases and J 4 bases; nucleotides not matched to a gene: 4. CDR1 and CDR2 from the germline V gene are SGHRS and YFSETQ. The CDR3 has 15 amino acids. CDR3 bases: TGCGCCAGCAGCTTGGAACAGGGGGCAGTCACTGAAGCTTTCTTT. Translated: CASSLEQGAVTEAFF.

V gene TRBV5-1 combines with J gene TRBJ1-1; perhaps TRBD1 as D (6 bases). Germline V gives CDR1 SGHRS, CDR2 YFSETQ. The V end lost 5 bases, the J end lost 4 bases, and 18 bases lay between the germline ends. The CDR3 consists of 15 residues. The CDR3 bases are TGCGCCAGCAGAAATGAGGCAGGGGTTAGCACTGAAGCTTTCTTT. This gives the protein CASRNEAGVSTEAFF.

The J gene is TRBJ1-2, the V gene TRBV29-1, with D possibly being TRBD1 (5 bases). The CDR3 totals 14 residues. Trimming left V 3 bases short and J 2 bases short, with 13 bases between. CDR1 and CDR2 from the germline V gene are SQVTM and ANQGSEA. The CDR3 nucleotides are TGCAGCGTTGAGTTGGGGGTCCAGAACTATGGCTACACCTTC. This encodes CSVELGVQNYGYTF.

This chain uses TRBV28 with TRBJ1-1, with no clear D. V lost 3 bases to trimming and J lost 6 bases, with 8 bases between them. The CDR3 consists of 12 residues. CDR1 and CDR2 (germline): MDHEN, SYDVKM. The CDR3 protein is CASSFLYSEAFF. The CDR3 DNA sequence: TGTGCCAGCAGTTTCTTGTACTCTGAAGCTTTCTTT. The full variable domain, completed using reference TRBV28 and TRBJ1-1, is DVKVTQSSRYLVKRTGEKVFLECVQDMDHENMFWYRQDPGLGLRLIYFSYDVKMKEKGDIPEGYSVSREKKERFSLILESASTNQTSMYLCASSFLYSEAFFGQGTRLTVV.

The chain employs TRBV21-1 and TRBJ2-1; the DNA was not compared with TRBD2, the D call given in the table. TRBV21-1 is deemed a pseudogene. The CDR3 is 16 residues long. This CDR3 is CASSKKSSGGYNEQFF. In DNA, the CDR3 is TGTGCCAGCAGCAAGAAGTCTAGCGGGGGATACAATGAGCAGTTCTTC.

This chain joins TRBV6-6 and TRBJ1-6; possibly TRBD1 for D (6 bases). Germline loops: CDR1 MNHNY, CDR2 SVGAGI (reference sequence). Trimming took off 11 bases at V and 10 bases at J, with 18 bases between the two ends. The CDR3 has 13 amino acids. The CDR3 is CACRDNGLSPLHF. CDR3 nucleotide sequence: TGTGCCTGCCGGGACAATGGACTCTCACCCCTCCACTTT.

The CDR3 is CASGWTGSAGELFF. CDR3 bases: TGTGCCAGCGGGTGGACAGGGAGTGCCGGGGAGCTGTTTTTT. The rearrangement links TRBV6-1 to TRBJ2-2, with 8 bases aligning to TRBD1. Germline CDR1 MNHNS, CDR2 SASEGT. Trimming removed 8 bases from V and 6 bases from J; junction bases left unmatched: 8. There are 14 residues in the CDR3.

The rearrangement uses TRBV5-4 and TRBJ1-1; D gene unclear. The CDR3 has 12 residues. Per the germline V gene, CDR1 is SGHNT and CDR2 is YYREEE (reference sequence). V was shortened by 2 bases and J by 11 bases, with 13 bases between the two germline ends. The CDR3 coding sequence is TGTGCCAGCAGCTTTCCGGACGGCGCGGCTTTCTTT. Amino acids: CASSFPDGAAFF.

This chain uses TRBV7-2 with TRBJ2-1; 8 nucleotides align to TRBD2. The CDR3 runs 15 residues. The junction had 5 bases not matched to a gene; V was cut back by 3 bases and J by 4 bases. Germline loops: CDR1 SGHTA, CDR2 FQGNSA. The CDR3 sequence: CASSFQRGSYNEQFF. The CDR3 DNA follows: TGTGCCAGCAGCTTCCAGCGGGGGAGTTACAATGAGCAGTTCTTC.

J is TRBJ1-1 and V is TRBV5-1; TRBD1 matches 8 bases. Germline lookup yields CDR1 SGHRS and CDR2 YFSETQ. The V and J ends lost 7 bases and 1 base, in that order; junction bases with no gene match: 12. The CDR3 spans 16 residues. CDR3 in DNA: TGCGCCAGCCGGCACCGTACAGGGGGGCAGAACACTGAAGCTTTCTTT. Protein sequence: CASRHRTGGQNTEAFF.

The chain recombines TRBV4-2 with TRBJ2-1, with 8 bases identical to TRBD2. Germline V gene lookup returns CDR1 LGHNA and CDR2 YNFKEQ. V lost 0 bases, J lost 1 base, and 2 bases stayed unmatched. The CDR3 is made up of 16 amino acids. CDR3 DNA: TGTGCCAGCAGCCAAGACCGCGGGGGGTCCTACAATGAGCAGTTCTTC. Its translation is CASSQDRGGSYNEQFF.

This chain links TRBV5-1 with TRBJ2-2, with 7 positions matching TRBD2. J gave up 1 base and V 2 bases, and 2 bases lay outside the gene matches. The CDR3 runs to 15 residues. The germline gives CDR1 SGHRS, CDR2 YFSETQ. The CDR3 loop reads CASSFPGGNTGELFF. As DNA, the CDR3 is TGCGCCAGCAGCTTTCCGGGGGGGAACACCGGGGAGCTGTTTTTT.

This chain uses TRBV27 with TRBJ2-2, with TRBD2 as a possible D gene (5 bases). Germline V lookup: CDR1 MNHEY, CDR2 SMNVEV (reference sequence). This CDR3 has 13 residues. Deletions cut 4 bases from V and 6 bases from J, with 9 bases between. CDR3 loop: CASSSGWAGELFF. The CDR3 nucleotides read TGTGCCAGCAGTTCGGGGTGGGCCGGGGAGCTGTTTTTT.